This is a list of T cell receptor beta chains from one sample in a study of vaccination effects on CD4 cells after COVID-19. Libraries were prepared by immunoSEQ multiplex PCR; TCRdb keeps only in-frame clonotypes and omits some of them. The repertoire holds some 70,000 clones, with 75% to 85% as singletons. Antigens for these TCRs are unknown. The sample here was CD4+ T cells from PBMCs cultured with HCoV-229E spike peptides, taken after COVID-19 vaccination. Receptors originate from a human donor who received a COVID-19 vaccine. Each CDR3 is given with its conserved first and last residue. Each record gives: clone size, CDR3 length, J gene, D gene, V gene, CDR3 DNA, CDR3 protein. A D gene is named only where the DNA matches it firmly. The listing skips clone size in some rows; elsewhere it reads once, few, many or a size class.

>-|14|TRBJ1-6|-|TRBV12-5
TGTGCTAGTGGTTCAGGGCAGTGGGTTTCACCCCTCCACTTT
CASGSGQWVSPLHF
>-|19|TRBJ2-3|TRBD2|TRBV5-6
TGTGCCAGCAGCTTCCGGCCGGGACTAGCGGGGGCGGGCCTAGATACGCAGTATTTT
CASSFRPGLAGAGLDTQYF
>-|16|TRBJ2-5|TRBD1|TRBV5-1
TGCGCCAGCAGCTTGATGGGCAGGGGGCGAGGAGAGACCCAGTACTTC
CASSLMGRGRGETQYF
>-|12|TRBJ1-2|-|TRBV3-1/TRBV3-2
TGTGCCAGCAGCCAACGCGCGCTTGGCTACACCTTC
CASSQRALGYTF
>-|16|TRBJ1-1|-|TRBV7-2
TGTGCCAGCAGCCAAAGACATTCCCCCGGGGACACTGAAGCTTTCTTT
CASSQRHSPGDTEAFF
>once|14|TRBJ2-2|-|TRBV25-1
TGTGCCAGCAGTGACAGGATGAACACCGGGGAGCTGTTTTTT
CASSDRMNTGELFF
>-|15|TRBJ1-1|TRBD1|TRBV3-1/TRBV3-2
TGTGCCAGCAGCCAAGACAAACAGGGGGGGACTGAAGCTTTCTTT
CASSQDKQGGTEAFF
>medium-sized|14|TRBJ2-5|-|TRBV5-1
TGCGCCAGCAGCTTGGGTGACCATCAAGAGACCCAGTACTTC
CASSLGDHQETQYF
>-|14|TRBJ2-1|-|TRBV4-2
TGTGCCAGCAGCGTAGCGGCCACCTACAATGAGCAGTTCTTC
CASSVAATYNEQFF
>-|14|TRBJ1-1|-|TRBV27
TGTGCCAGCAGTTTTCTAGGGGACGACGCTGAAGCTTTCTTT
CASSFLGDDAEAFF
>few|12|TRBJ1-1|TRBD1|TRBV27
TGTGCCAGCAGCGCCCAGACAGGGGTAGCTTTCTTT
CASSAQTGVAFF
>-|15|TRBJ2-6|-|TRBV5-1
TGCGCCAGCAGCTTGAGTCTGGGAGGGGCCAACGTCCTGACTTTC
CASSLSLGGANVLTF
>-|14|TRBJ2-3|TRBD2|TRBV5-1
TGCGCCAGCAGTGGGGGAGGGAGCACAGATACGCAGTATTTT
CASSGGGSTDTQYF
>-|14|TRBJ1-3|-|TRBV2
TGTGCCAGCAGTGAAGCGTCTGCTGGAAACACCATATATTTT
CASSEASAGNTIYF
>-|16|TRBJ1-3|-|TRBV7-2
TGTGCCAGCAGCCCGGACGGATTGATGTCTGGAAACACCATATATTTT
CASSPDGLMSGNTIYF
>-|16|TRBJ1-3|-|TRBV18
TGTGCCAGCTCAAATCGGGGCGCAGGGGCTGGAAACACCATATATTTT
CASSNRGAGAGNTIYF
>-|13|TRBJ1-5|-|TRBV3-1/TRBV3-2
TGTGCCAGCAGCCAATATTACACTGCGCCCCAGCATTTT
CASSQYYTAPQHF
>-|12|TRBJ1-2|-|TRBV6-1
TGTGCCAGCAGTGAAGGGGAGTATGGCTACACCTTC
CASSEGEYGYTF
>-|17|TRBJ1-2|-|TRBV7-2
TGTGCCAGCAGCTTCTCTCAGGGGCGACCTATTAACTATGGCTACACCTTC
CASSFSQGRPINYGYTF